What follows is one TCR beta chain and its context. These data originate in a study of monozygotic twins with cystic fibrosis. V was shortened by 8 bases and J by 3 bases, with 16 bases between the two germline ends. From germline, CDR1 is MNHEY and CDR2 SMNVEV (reference sequence). The CDR3 is made up of 14 amino acids. Sequencing used immunoSEQ multiplex PCR; TCRdb keeps in-frame clones, though not all of them. The data show fewer than 20,000 clones, 96% seen once. Sequenced sample: blood. This receptor was obtained from a girl aged 2 to 10 with cystic fibrosis. This chain links TRBV27 with TRBJ1-2, with unresolved D. In nucleotides, the CDR3 is TGTGCCAGCTCTCCTATGGACGGCGACTATGGCTACACCTTC. It yields the protein CASSPMDGDYGYTF.